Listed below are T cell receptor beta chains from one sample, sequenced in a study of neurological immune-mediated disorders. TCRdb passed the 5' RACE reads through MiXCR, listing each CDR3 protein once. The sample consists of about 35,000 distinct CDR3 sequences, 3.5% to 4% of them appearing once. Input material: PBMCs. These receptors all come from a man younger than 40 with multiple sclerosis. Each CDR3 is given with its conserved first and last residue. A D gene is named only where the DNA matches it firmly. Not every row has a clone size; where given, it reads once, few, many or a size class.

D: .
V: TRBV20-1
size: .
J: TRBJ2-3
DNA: TGCAGTGCTAGAGGGGCAGGGGCCGCAGATACGCAGTATTTT
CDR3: CSARGAGAADTQYF

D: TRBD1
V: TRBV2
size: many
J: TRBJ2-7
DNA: TGTGCCAGCAGGGGGGACAGAAAGGGCTACGAGCAGTACTTC
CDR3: CASRGDRKGYEQYF

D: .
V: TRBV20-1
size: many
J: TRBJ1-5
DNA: TGCAGTGCTAGAGATGCTATTAGGGCAGGACATAGCAATCAGCCCCAGAATTTT
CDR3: CSARDAIRAGHSNQPQNF

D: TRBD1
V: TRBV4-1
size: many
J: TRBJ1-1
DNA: TGCGCCAGCAGCCAAGCCGCACAGGGGTTTGAGCTTGACACTGAAGCTTTCTTT
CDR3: CASSQAAQGFELDTEAFF

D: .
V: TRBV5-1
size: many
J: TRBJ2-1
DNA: TGCGCCAGCAGCCCCGACCGCCGGCAGGGGAATGAGCAGTTCTTC
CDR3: CASSPDRRQGNEQFF

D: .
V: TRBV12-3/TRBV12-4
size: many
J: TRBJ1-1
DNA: TGTGCCAGCAGTCCCCATCAACAGAGTGGAGCTTTCTTT
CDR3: CASSPHQQSGAFF

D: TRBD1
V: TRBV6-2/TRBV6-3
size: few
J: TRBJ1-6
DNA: TGTGCCAGCCGGACAGGGAGTTCACCCCTCAACTTT
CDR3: CASRTGSSPLNF

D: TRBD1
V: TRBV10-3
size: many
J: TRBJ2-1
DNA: TGTGCCACCTTATCGACAGGGGGAGTGGGGGAGCAGTTCTTC
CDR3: CATLSTGGVGEQFF

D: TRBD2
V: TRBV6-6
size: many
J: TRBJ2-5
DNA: TGTGCCAGCAGTTCGGGACTAGCGGAGAAACAAGAGACCCAGTACTTC
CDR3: CASSSGLAEKQETQYF

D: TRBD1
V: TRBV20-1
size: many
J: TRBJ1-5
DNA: TGCAGTGCTGACGGACAGGGGACGGATCAGCCCCAGAATTTT
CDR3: CSADGQGTDQPQNF

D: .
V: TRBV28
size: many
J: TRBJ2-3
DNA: TGTGCCAGCAGTACCCTTTGGACAGATACGCAGTATTTT
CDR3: CASSTLWTDTQYF

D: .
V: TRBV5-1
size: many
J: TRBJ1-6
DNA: TGCGCCAGCAGCGTCGGGACAAGTAATTCACCCCTCCACTTT
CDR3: CASSVGTSNSPLHF

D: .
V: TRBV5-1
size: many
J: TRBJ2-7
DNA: TGCGCCAGCAGCTTGCGGTTGTTTGACGAGCAGTACTTC
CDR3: CASSLRLFDEQYF

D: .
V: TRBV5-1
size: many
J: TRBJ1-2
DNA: TGCGCCAGCAGCTTGCTTGGGGCTGGCTACACCTTC
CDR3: CASSLLGAGYTF

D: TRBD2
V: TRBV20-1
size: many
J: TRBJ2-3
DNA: TGCAGTCCGGGACTAGCGGGGGGCACAGATACGCAGTATTTT
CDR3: CSPGLAGGTDTQYF

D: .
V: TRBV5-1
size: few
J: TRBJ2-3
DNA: TGCGCCAGCCACCAACGCGGGGTTGATACGCAGTATTTT
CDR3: CASHQRGVDTQYF

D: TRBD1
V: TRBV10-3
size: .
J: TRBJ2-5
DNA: TGTGCCAGCAGTGAAGTTACAGGGGGAAGTGAGACCCAGTACTTC
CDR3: CASSEVTGGSETQYF

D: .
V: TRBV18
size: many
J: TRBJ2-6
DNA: TGTGCCAGCTCACCGACAGGACTCTCTGGGGCCAACGTCCTGACTTTC
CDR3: CASSPTGLSGANVLTF

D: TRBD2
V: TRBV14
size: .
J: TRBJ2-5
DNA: TGTGCCAGCAGCCAATATGATCTGGGAGGGGAGACCCAGTACTTC
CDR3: CASSQYDLGGETQYF

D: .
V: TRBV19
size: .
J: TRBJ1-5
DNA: TGTGCCAGTAGTTCAACAGGGTCTCCTTCGGCGCCCCAGCATTTT
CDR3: CASSSTGSPSAPQHF

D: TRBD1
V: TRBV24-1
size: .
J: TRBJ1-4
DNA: TGTGCCACCAGTGGACAGGGGAATGAAAAACTGTTTTTT
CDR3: CATSGQGNEKLFF

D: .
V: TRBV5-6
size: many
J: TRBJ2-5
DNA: TGTGCCAGCAGCCCGGAAAGGAGAGAGACCCAGTACTTC
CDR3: CASSPERRETQYF

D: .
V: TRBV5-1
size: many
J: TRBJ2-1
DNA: TGCGCCAGCAGCTTGGGAGACACAACCTACAATGAGCAGTTCTTC
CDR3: CASSLGDTTYNEQFF

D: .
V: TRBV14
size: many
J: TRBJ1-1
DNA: TGTGCCAGCAGCCGTATGAACACTGAAGCTTTCTTT
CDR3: CASSRMNTEAFF

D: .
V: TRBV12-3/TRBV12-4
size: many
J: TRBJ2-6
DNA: TGTGCCAGCAGTTTCGCGGGACTCTCTGGGGCCAACGTCCTGACTTTC
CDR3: CASSFAGLSGANVLTF

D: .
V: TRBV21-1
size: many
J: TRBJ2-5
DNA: TGTGCCAGCAGGATCACCCTACCCTCGGACAGGCTGGGAGAGACCCAGTACTTC
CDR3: CASRITLPSDRLGETQYF

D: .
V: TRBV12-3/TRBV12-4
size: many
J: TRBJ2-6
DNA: TGTGCCAGCAGTTTATCGGGGTCCGGGGCCAACGTCCTGACTTTC
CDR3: CASSLSGSGANVLTF

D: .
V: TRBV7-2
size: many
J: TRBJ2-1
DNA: TGTGCCAGCAGCTTAATGAGCGCCGCGAGAATCTTC
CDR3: CASSLMSAARIF

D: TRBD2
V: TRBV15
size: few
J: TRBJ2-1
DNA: TGTGCCACCAGCAGAGCCGCAACTAGCGGGGTTACCAATGAGCAGTTCTTC
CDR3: CATSRAATSGVTNEQFF

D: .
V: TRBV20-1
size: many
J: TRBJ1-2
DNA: TGCAGTGCTAGCCAAAACAACTATGGCTACACCTTC
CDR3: CSASQNNYGYTF

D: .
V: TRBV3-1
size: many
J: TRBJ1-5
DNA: TGTGCCAGCAGCCGCCAAAATCAGCCCCAGCATTTT
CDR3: CASSRQNQPQHF

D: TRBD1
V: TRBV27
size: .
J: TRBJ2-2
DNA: TGTGCCAGCGGACGAGACAGGGCCACCGGGGAGCTGTTTTTT
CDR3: CASGRDRATGELFF

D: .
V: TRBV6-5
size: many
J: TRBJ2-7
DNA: TGTGCCAGCAGTTACTCGCCGTTGAGCGGCGAGCAGTACTTC
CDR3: CASSYSPLSGEQYF

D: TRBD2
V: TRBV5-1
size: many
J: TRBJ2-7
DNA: TGCGCCAGCAGCACGTCGGTCGGGGGGGAGCAGTACTTC
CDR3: CASSTSVGGEQYF

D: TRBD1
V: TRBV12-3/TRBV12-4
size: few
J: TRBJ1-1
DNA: TGTGCCAGCACCCCGGGACAGAGAGCTTTCTTT
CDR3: CASTPGQRAFF

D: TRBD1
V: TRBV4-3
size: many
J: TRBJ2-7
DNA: TGCGCCAGCAGCCAAGCTGGGACAGGATACTACGAGCAGTACTTC
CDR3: CASSQAGTGYYEQYF

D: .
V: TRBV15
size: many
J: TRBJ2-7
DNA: TGTGCCACCAGCAGAGATAAGGGTAACAGTGAGCAGTACTTC
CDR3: CATSRDKGNSEQYF

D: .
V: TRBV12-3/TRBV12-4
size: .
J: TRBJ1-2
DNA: TGTGCCAGCAGTTTAATTCCTGGCTATGGCTACACCTTC
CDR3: CASSLIPGYGYTF

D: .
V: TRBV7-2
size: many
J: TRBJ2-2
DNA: TGTGCCAGCGCTATAGAGCTGGGCTACACCGGGGAGCTGTTTTTT
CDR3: CASAIELGYTGELFF

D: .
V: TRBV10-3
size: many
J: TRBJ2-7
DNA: TGTGCCATCAGTGAGGAGCGCTACGAGCAGTACTTC
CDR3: CAISEERYEQYF

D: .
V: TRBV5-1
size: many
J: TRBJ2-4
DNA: TGCGCCAGCAGCTTGGGGGCGGGAAAAAACATTCAGTACTTC
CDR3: CASSLGAGKNIQYF

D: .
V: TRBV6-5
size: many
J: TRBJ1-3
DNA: TGTGCCAGCGGAGTCCGAAACACCATATATTTT
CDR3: CASGVRNTIYF

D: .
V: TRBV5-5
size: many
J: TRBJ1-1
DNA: TGTGCCAGCAGCGCACAGGCGTACACTGAAGCTTTCTTT
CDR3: CASSAQAYTEAFF

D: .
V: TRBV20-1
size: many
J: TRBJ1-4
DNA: TGCAGTGGACTAGGCACCACTAATGAAAAACTGTTTTTT
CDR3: CSGLGTTNEKLFF

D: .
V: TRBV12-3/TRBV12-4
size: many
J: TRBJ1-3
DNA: TGTGCCAGCAGTTCTCTTTTGACCGGAAACACCATATATTTT
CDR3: CASSSLLTGNTIYF

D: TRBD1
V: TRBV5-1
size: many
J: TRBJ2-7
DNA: TGCGCCAGCAGCTATGGGACAGCTCAGGGCGAGCAGTACTTC
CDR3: CASSYGTAQGEQYF

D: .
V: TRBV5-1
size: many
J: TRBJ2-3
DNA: TGCGCCAGCAGCTTGGTGGGCAGCGGGCGGACAGATACGCAGTATTTT
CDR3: CASSLVGSGRTDTQYF

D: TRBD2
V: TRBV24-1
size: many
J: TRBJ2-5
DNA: TGTGCCACCAGTGCAACTAGCGGGGGTCGGGAGACCCAGTACTTC
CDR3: CATSATSGGRETQYF

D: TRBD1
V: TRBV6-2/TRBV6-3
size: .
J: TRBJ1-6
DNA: TGTGCCACGAGCAGGGGGGTAGGATCACCCCTCAACTTT
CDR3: CATSRGVGSPLNF

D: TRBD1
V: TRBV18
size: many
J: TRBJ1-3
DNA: TGTGCCAGCTCACCACCCGGGACAGGGGGATCAATTGGAAACACCATATATTTT
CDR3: CASSPPGTGGSIGNTIYF

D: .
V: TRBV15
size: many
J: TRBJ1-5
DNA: TGTGCCACCAGCAGAGGTCGGAGCAATCAGCCCCAGCATTTT
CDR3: CATSRGRSNQPQHF

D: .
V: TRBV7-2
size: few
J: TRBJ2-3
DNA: TGTGCCAGCAGCACCCACGGAGATACGCAGTATTTT
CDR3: CASSTHGDTQYF

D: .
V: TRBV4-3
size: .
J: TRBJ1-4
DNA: TGCGCCAGCAGCCAAGAGCTAAACAGCGAAAAACTGTTTTTT
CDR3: CASSQELNSEKLFF